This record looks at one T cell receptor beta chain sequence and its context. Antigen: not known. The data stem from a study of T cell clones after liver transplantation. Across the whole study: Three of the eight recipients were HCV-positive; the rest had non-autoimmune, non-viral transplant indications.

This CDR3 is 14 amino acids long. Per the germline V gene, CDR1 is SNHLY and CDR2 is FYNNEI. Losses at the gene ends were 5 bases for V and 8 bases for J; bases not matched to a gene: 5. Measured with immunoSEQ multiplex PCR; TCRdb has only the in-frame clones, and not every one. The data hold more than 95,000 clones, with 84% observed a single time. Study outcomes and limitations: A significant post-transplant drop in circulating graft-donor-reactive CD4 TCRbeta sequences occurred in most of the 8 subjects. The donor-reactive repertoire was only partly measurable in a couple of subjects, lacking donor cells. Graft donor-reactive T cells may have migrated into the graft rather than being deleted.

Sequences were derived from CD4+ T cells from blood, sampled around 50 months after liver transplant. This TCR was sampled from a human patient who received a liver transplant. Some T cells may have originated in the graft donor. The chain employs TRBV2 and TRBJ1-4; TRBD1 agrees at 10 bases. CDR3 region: CASSFDRGREKLFF. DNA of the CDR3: TGTGCCAGCAGTTTCGACAGGGGGCGGGAAAAACTGTTTTTT.